This T cell receptor beta chain was retrieved from a study of shared clonotypes between healthy human individuals. Study outcomes and limitations: Larger richness was generally estimated for naive than memory subsets.

Germline V lookup: CDR1 ENHRY, CDR2 SYGVKD. V lost 1 base to trimming and J lost 4 bases, with 10 bases between them. The length of the CDR3 is 14 residues. Everyone who donated was a Caucasian adult who lived in Nashville, Tennessee. In regard to this clone: Its specificity is unknown.

In the sorted-subset replicate PCRs, about 190 ng DNA, tens of thousands of T cell genomes, was used. Profiling relied on immunoSEQ multiplex PCR, and the TCRdb table lists in-frame clones only, not all of them. Among millions of clones, roughly 94% were seen once, and the ten largest hold 0.1% to 0.15%. The sequence was obtained from a man aged 18 to 35 in good health. Specimen: naive CD4+ T cells sorted from blood. The subset was: CD45RA+ positively selected. The chain carries TRBV10-3 and TRBJ1-2; D is ambiguous. The CDR3 bases are TGTGCCATCAGTGAGTTCGAAGGGCGCTATGGCTACACCTTC. It is translated as CAISEFEGRYGYTF.